A selection of T cell receptor beta chains follows, all from one sample in a study of cytomegalovirus exposure and HLA in healthy donors. Using immunoSEQ multiplex PCR, the repertoire was profiled, and TCRdb retains in-frame clones only, with some absent. The sample has approximately 120,000 clones, roughly 80% seen once. The sequencing sample was made of PBMCs. The receptors stem from a man aged 25 to 45 in good health and CMV-seronegative. CDR3s include the opening cysteine and the closing phenylalanine or tryptophan. The order of the fields is J gene, V gene, D gene, clone size, CDR3 protein, CDR3 DNA. A D gene is named only where the DNA matches it firmly. A clone size is listed for some rows: how often the clone was seen (once, few, many), or a class if it is expanded.

>TRBJ1-2|TRBV9|-|-
CASSLQGSNDYGYTF
TGTGCCAGCAGCCTACAGGGTTCCAACGACTATGGCTACACCTTC
>TRBJ2-7|TRBV13|TRBD2|-
CASSLGGRALEQYF
TGTGCCAGCAGCTTAGGAGGGAGGGCCCTGGAGCAGTACTTC
>TRBJ1-2|TRBV28|TRBD1|-
CASSLPGTASSGYTF
TGTGCCAGCAGTTTACCCGGGACAGCAAGTTCTGGCTACACCTTC
>TRBJ1-5|TRBV28|-|once
CASSFRGTSQPQHF
TGTGCCAGCAGTTTCCGGGGAACAAGTCAGCCCCAGCATTTT
>TRBJ1-4|TRBV15|-|-
CATSLWQGKGTNEKLFF
TGTGCCACCAGCCTATGGCAGGGAAAAGGAACTAATGAAAAACTGTTTTTT
>TRBJ1-5|TRBV19|-|-
CASSMGGPRPQHF
TGTGCCAGTAGTATGGGGGGGCCACGGCCCCAGCATTTT
>TRBJ2-7|TRBV6-1|-|few
CASSEAGGNFEQYF
TGTGCCAGCAGTGAAGCGGGGGGAAATTTCGAGCAGTACTTC
>TRBJ2-5|TRBV5-4|TRBD2|-
CASSSTSGTFQTQYF
TGTGCCAGCAGCTCGACTAGCGGGACGTTTCAGACCCAGTACTTC
>TRBJ1-4|TRBV6-1|TRBD1|-
CASSADRGGEKLFF
TGTGCCAGCAGTGCCGACAGGGGGGGAGAAAAACTGTTTTTT
>TRBJ1-2|TRBV19|-|-
CAVAAGNDGYTF
TGTGCCGTAGCGGCAGGGAATGATGGCTACACCTTC
>TRBJ2-3|TRBV10-3|TRBD1|-
CAISLSGTGSTDTQYF
TGTGCCATCAGCTTATCCGGGACAGGGTCCACCGATACGCAGTATTTT
>TRBJ2-1|TRBV5-1|-|-
CASSPSSSYNEQFF
TGCGCCAGCAGCCCAAGTAGCTCCTACAATGAGCAGTTCTTC
>TRBJ1-1|TRBV19|-|-
CASSPEGGGRGAFF
TGTGCCAGTAGTCCAGAGGGAGGAGGGAGAGGAGCTTTCTTT
>TRBJ1-4|TRBV6-1|TRBD1|few
CASSEGDRGGEKLFF
TGTGCCAGCAGTGAGGGGGACAGGGGAGGGGAAAAACTGTTTTTT
>TRBJ1-2|TRBV18|TRBD1|-
CASSPGQGETNGGYTF
TGTGCCAGCTCACCAGGACAGGGTGAGACTAACGGCGGCTACACCTTC
>TRBJ2-1|TRBV7-8|TRBD2|-
CASSLGAGGGNEQFF
TGTGCCAGCAGCTTAGGGGCGGGAGGGGGGAATGAGCAGTTCTTC
>TRBJ2-3|TRBV10-1|-|-
CASSSDDSGGDTDTQYF
TGCGCCAGCAGTTCAGACGATAGCGGAGGTGACACAGATACGCAGTATTTT
>TRBJ1-6|TRBV9|-|-
CASSVGDFSPLHF
TGTGCCAGCAGCGTAGGGGACTTTTCACCCCTCCACTTT
>TRBJ1-3|TRBV9|TRBD1|-
CASSVDSYRGQGNTIYF
TGTGCCAGCAGCGTAGATTCCTACAGGGGGCAAGGAAACACCATATATTTT
>TRBJ2-1|TRBV19|TRBD2|-
CASSPGRLAGAFSYNEQFF
TGTGCCAGTAGTCCCGGGCGGCTAGCGGGGGCGTTCTCCTACAATGAGCAGTTCTTC
>TRBJ1-1|TRBV7-8|TRBD1|-
CASSSTGTGYTEAFF
TGTGCCAGCAGCTCCACAGGGACAGGGTACACTGAAGCTTTCTTT
>TRBJ2-7|TRBV6-5|-|-
CASSFNYEQYF
TGTGCCAGCAGTTTCAACTACGAGCAGTACTTC
>TRBJ2-1|TRBV6-5|-|-
CASSPTGTTYNEQFF
TGTGCCAGCAGTCCGACCGGGACAACCTACAATGAGCAGTTCTTC
>TRBJ2-5|TRBV27|TRBD2|-
CASSPVWLAGRETQYF
TGTGCCAGCAGCCCAGTCTGGCTAGCGGGTAGAGAGACCCAGTACTTC
>TRBJ1-1|TRBV2|-|medium-sized
CASSASGFEAFF
TGTGCCAGCAGCGCCTCGGGATTTGAAGCTTTCTTT
>TRBJ1-3|TRBV27|-|-
CASKRGGSGNTIYF
TGTGCCAGCAAGAGAGGAGGTTCTGGAAACACCATATATTTT
>TRBJ2-7|TRBV5-4|-|-
CASSPELGIYEQYF
TGTGCCAGCAGCCCAGAACTCGGGATCTACGAGCAGTACTTC
>TRBJ1-4|TRBV28|-|-
CASSFPPGAANEKLFF
TGTGCCAGCAGTTTTCCACCGGGAGCGGCTAATGAAAAACTGTTTTTT
>TRBJ2-3|TRBV6-5|TRBD1|-
CASSDRGGLTDTQYF
TGTGCCAGCAGCGACAGGGGAGGTTTGACGGATACGCAGTATTTT
>TRBJ1-5|TRBV5-6|TRBD1|-
CASSLRQGEGNQPQHF
TGTGCCAGCAGCCTAAGACAGGGCGAGGGGAATCAGCCCCAGCATTTT
>TRBJ2-5|TRBV6-1|-|few
CATELTPGETQYF
TGTGCCACCGAATTAACCCCCGGAGAGACCCAGTACTTC
>TRBJ2-3|TRBV5-1|-|-
CASSLASRGRSAADTQYF
TGCGCCAGCAGCTTGGCGTCGCGTGGGAGGAGTGCAGCAGATACGCAGTATTTT
>TRBJ2-3|TRBV19|TRBD1|few
CASSTSGTGPTDTQYF
TGTGCCAGTAGTACTTCCGGGACAGGACCCACAGATACGCAGTATTTT
>TRBJ2-2|TRBV5-1|-|-
CASSLGQLRGTGELFF
TGCGCCAGCAGCTTGGGACAGCTCAGAGGCACCGGGGAGCTGTTTTTT
>TRBJ1-2|TRBV9|-|-
CASSPRTASNYGYTF
TGTGCCAGCTCCCCTCGGACAGCCTCTAACTATGGCTACACCTTC
>TRBJ2-5|TRBV9|-|-
CASSPTAAVQETQYF
TGTGCCAGCAGCCCTACCGCCGCGGTACAAGAGACCCAGTACTTC
>TRBJ2-2|TRBV4-2|TRBD1|-
CASSQDLLTGTENTGELFF
TGTGCCAGCAGCCAAGATCTTCTAACAGGGACAGAGAACACCGGGGAGCTGTTTTTT
>TRBJ2-5|TRBV7-2|-|-
CASSLRGSQTQYF
TGTGCCAGCAGCCTTAGGGGGTCACAGACCCAGTACTTC
>TRBJ1-6|TRBV7-3|TRBD1|-
CASSLQGQGQSPLHF
TGTGCCAGCAGCTTACAGGGACAGGGCCAATCACCCCTCCACTTT
>TRBJ1-2|TRBV27|-|-
CASSSRDLGLVGYTF
TGTGCCAGCAGTAGTCGGGACTTAGGGTTGGTCGGCTACACCTTC
>TRBJ1-2|TRBV18|-|few
CASSPPARSGGYTF
TGTGCCAGCTCACCACCGGCTCGGTCGGGTGGCTACACCTTC
>TRBJ1-3|TRBV19|-|once
CASSIGRPGNTIYF
TGTGCCAGTAGTATCGGCAGGCCTGGAAACACCATATATTTT
>TRBJ2-5|TRBV7-9|TRBD2|-
CASSSGPGLAGGRQETQYF
TGTGCCAGCAGCTCCGGACCGGGACTAGCGGGAGGGCGACAAGAGACCCAGTACTTC
>TRBJ2-3|TRBV25-1|-|-
CASSNGQTTDTQYF
TGTGCCAGCAGTAACGGACAGACGACAGATACGCAGTATTTT
>TRBJ1-1|TRBV9|-|-
CASSPRTGPNTEAFF
TGTGCCAGCAGCCCCCGAACAGGGCCAAACACTGAAGCTTTCTTT
>TRBJ2-5|TRBV10-2|TRBD1|-
CASSEWKGASQETQYF
TGCGCCAGCAGTGAGTGGAAGGGGGCATCTCAAGAGACCCAGTACTTC
>TRBJ1-4|TRBV29-1|-|-
CSVSRAPREKLFF
TGCAGCGTTTCGAGGGCACCGAGGGAAAAACTGTTTTTT
>TRBJ2-5|TRBV9|TRBD1|-
CASSAPGQGRQETQYF
TGTGCCAGCAGCGCCCCGGGACAGGGAAGGCAAGAGACCCAGTACTTC
>TRBJ2-2|TRBV5-1|TRBD1|-
CASTSDRDTGELFF
TGCGCCAGCACTTCTGACAGGGACACCGGGGAGCTGTTTTTT
>TRBJ1-4|TRBV30|-|once
CAWSVRRGGEKLFF
TGTGCCTGGAGTGTACGCCGGGGAGGGGAAAAACTGTTTTTT
>TRBJ1-1|TRBV27|TRBD1|-
CASSQTQGWFEAFF
TGTGCCAGCAGCCAAACACAGGGGTGGTTTGAAGCTTTCTTT
>TRBJ2-3|TRBV15|TRBD2|-
CATSRERETDTQYF
TGTGCCACCAGCAGGGAGCGGGAGACAGATACGCAGTATTTT
>TRBJ2-3|TRBV9|-|-
CASSAQQGWGTDTQYF
TGTGCCAGCAGCGCCCAACAGGGTTGGGGTACAGATACGCAGTATTTT
>TRBJ1-1|TRBV18|-|-
CASSPLNDRNTEAFF
TGTGCCAGCTCACCGTTGAACGACAGGAACACTGAAGCTTTCTTT
>TRBJ1-1|TRBV14|TRBD1|few
CASSQLDRANTEAFF
TGTGCCAGCAGCCAATTGGACAGGGCGAACACTGAAGCTTTCTTT